This entry lists 16 T cell receptor beta chains sequenced from one sample in a study of graft-versus-host responses after intestinal transplantation. Sequenced by immunoSEQ multiplex PCR; TCRdb stores in-frame clones only, minus some. Of approximately 15,000 clones listed, about 80% were seen once; the top ten hold over 15%. The graft tissue was processed, and this released both intraepithelial and lamina propria lymphocytes. The sequencing here drew on ileum tissue, taken just over 100 days after intestinal transplant. These receptor sequences come from a human patient who received an intestinal transplant, so some T cells may come from the graft donor.

The chain recombines TRBV7-8 with TRBJ2-1, with TRBD2 matching over 9 bases. This CDR3 has 17 amino acids. J was trimmed by 3 bases and V by 1 base; bases with no gene match: 7. Looked up from germline, CDR1 is SGHVS and CDR2 is FQNEAQ. For the CDR3, the DNA is TGTGCCAGCAGCTTAGACCGCCCAGCGGGAGGCTACAATGAGCAGTTCTTC. Translated, it gives CASSLDRPAGGYNEQFF.

This chain connects TRBV27 to TRBJ2-5; D possibly uses TRBD1 or TRBD2 (6 bases each). The CDR3 covers 14 residues. Trimming removed 4 bases at V and 1 base at J, with 10 bases between. Germline V lookup: CDR1 MNHEY, CDR2 SMNVEV (reference sequence). The CDR3 DNA sequence: TGTGCCAGCAGTTACAGGGAGGTCCAAGAGACCCAGTACTTC. This encodes CASSYREVQETQYF.

J is TRBJ1-2 and V is TRBV16; D unresolved. This CDR3 is built from 17 residues. Germline CDR1 reads KGHSY; CDR2 reads FQNENV. V lost 5 bases and J 4 bases, leaving 23 bases between the germline ends. The CDR3 DNA reads as TGTGCCAGCAGCGAGTTTGTGATCGTTAGAAAGACCTATGGCTACACCTTC. Translating it yields CASSEFVIVRKTYGYTF.

The chain combines TRBV28 with TRBJ2-1, with D perhaps matching TRBD2 (6 bases). Germline CDR1 MDHEN, CDR2 SYDVKM. This CDR3 contains 16 residues. Trimming shortened V by 3 bases and J by 7 bases, and 19 bases separated the two germline ends. This CDR3 is CASSFFLRGVGNEQFF. The CDR3 coding sequence is TGTGCCAGCAGTTTTTTTTTGCGGGGAGTCGGGAATGAGCAGTTCTTC.

The J gene is TRBJ1-5, the V gene TRBV28; maybe TRBD1 (5 bases). The germline gives CDR1 MDHEN, CDR2 SYDVKM. V was pared by 8 bases and J by 5 bases, with 19 bases between. This CDR3 spans 15 amino acids. The CDR3 loop reads CASRPVNRPYQPQHF. The CDR3 DNA follows: TGTGCCAGCCGTCCCGTTAACAGGCCGTATCAGCCCCAGCATTTT.

In its sample, this clone was seen a few times. The chain employs TRBV4-3 and TRBJ1-3; possible D gene TRBD1, 6 bases. CDR3 length: 15 amino acids. Germline V gene data show CDR1 as LGHNA and CDR2 as YSLEER. V was shortened by 4 bases and J by 4 bases, with 14 bases between the two germline ends. In DNA, the CDR3 is TGCGCCAGCAGCCCCCCGGACAGTTTCGGAAACACCATATATTTT. Amino acids: CASSPPDSFGNTIYF.

Only one count was recorded for this clone. V gene TRBV6-6 combines with J gene TRBJ1-3; D may be TRBD1 (6 bases). V lost 5 bases, J lost 6 bases, and 17 bases lay in between. This CDR3 is 15 amino acids long. Germline values: CDR1 MNHNY, CDR2 SVGAGI (reference sequence). CDR3 in amino acids: CASSPRGRRVNTIYF. DNA of the CDR3: TGTGCCAGCAGTCCCAGGGGACGGAGAGTAAACACCATATATTTT.

The chain is built from TRBV18 and TRBJ2-7, with 9 nucleotides matching TRBD2. Per germline, CDR1 KGHSH and CDR2 LQKENI. J was trimmed by 2 bases and V by 7 bases; bases with no gene match: 9. There are 15 residues in the CDR3. CDR3 region: CASFPSSGGTYEQYF. The CDR3, as DNA: TGTGCCAGCTTCCCGAGTAGCGGGGGTACCTACGAGCAGTACTTC.

The genes are TRBV7-2 and TRBJ2-7; D unclear. The length of the CDR3 is 14 residues. Germline CDR1 is SGHTA and CDR2 is FQGNSA. V lost 3 bases and J 2 bases, leaving 11 bases between the germline ends. CDR3 loop: CASSFPGRPYEQYF. CDR3 in DNA: TGTGCCAGCAGCTTCCCCGGCCGCCCCTACGAGCAGTACTTC.

The J gene is TRBJ2-4, the V gene TRBV28; TRBD1 aligns across 10 bases. This CDR3 has 18 amino acids. J was trimmed by 3 bases and V by 4 bases; bases with no gene match: 12. Germline CDR1 MDHEN, CDR2 SYDVKM. CDR3 DNA: TGTGCCAGCAGTTACTTCGGGACAGGGGTTGGGGACAAAAACATTCAGTACTTC. Translated: CASSYFGTGVGDKNIQYF.

This clone was counted only a few times. V usage is TRBV7-9 and J usage is TRBJ2-5; D possibly corresponds to TRBD2 (6 bases). The CDR3 sequence is 14 residues long. The germline gives CDR1 SEHNR, CDR2 FQNEAQ (reference sequence). V was clipped by 1 base and J by 5 bases, with 11 bases between them. The CDR3 is CASSLVGAGETQYF. The CDR3 nucleotides read TGTGCCAGCAGCTTAGTTGGGGCGGGGGAGACCCAGTACTTC. The whole variable domain, filled in from reference TRBV7-9 and TRBJ2-5, reads DTGVSQNPRHKITKRGQNVTFRCDPISEHNRLYWYRQTLGQGPEFLTYFQNEAQLEKSRLLSDRFSAERPKGSFSTLEIQRTEQGDSAMYLCASSLVGAGETQYFGPGTRLLVL.

The rearrangement joins TRBV19 to TRBJ2-7; 10 bases align to TRBD2. Germline CDR1 reads LNHDA; CDR2 reads SQIVND (reference sequence). The CDR3 is 17 amino acids. V trimming: 5 bases; J trimming: 5 bases; junction bases outside the gene matches: 15. The CDR3 nucleotides are TGTGCCAGTAGTCTCACCAGGGGGCTAGCGGGAGACCACGAGCAGTACTTC. As protein: CASSLTRGLAGDHEQYF.

V usage is TRBV6-6 and J usage is TRBJ2-1; tentatively, D is TRBD2 (6 bases). CDR1 is MNHNY and CDR2 is SVGAGI in the germline V gene (reference sequence). CDR3 length: 12 residues. V gave up 6 bases and J gave up 6 bases, with 9 bases separating them. CDR3 nucleotides: TGTGCCAGCAGCCAGGGACTCAATGAGCAGTTCTTC. Protein: CASSQGLNEQFF.

V and J are TRBV19 and TRBJ2-1; D is tentatively TRBD1 or TRBD2 (5 bases each). Germline V CDR1 and CDR2: LNHDA, SQIVND (reference sequence). With 3 bases removed from V and 0 bases from J, the gap between germline ends came to 15 bases. The CDR3 spans 17 residues. The DNA of the CDR3 is TGTGCCAGTAGTATTTTCGGGGACCGTTACTCCTACAATGAGCAGTTCTTC. It translates to CASSIFGDRYSYNEQFF. Full variable domain (outside the CDR3, taken from reference TRBV19 and TRBJ2-1): DGGITQSPKYLFRKEGQNVTLSCEQNLNHDAMYWYRQDPGQGLRLIYYSQIVNDFQKGDIAEGYSVSREKKESFPLTVTSAQKNPTAFYLCASSIFGDRYSYNEQFFGPGTRLTVL.

The genes are TRBV4-1 and TRBJ2-7; 10 bases align to TRBD1. V shed 2 bases and J 11 bases; nucleotides not matched to a gene: 12. The CDR3 covers 15 residues. Germline V gene sequence: CDR1 MGHRA, CDR2 YSYEKL. The CDR3 DNA sequence: TGCGCCAGCAGCCAACGGGACGGGACAGGGGTTTTTAAGTACTTC. Encoded protein: CASSQRDGTGVFKYF.

The rearrangement joins TRBV2 to TRBJ2-5, with D possibly TRBD1 on 6 matching bases. Trimming took off 4 bases at V and 5 bases at J, with 23 bases between the two ends. The length of the CDR3 is 17 residues. Germline V gene data show CDR1 as SNHLY and CDR2 as FYNNEI. The CDR3 nucleotides read TGTGCCAGCAGTGCGGCAGGGGTAATGAGAGGGCGTGAGACCCAGTACTTC. It codes for CASSAAGVMRGRETQYF.